This T cell receptor beta chain was identified during a study of cytomegalovirus exposure and HLA in healthy donors. Whole-study context: The Caucasian-associated ancestry cluster contained 81% of the 300 to 450 genotyped donors.

Trimming removed 3 bases from V and 8 bases from J, with 9 bases in between. This CDR3 region has 12 residues. Germline V gene data show CDR1 as SGHRS and CDR2 as YFSETQ. This PCR relied on a set of 60 Vbeta primers and 13 Jbeta primers. The assay was immunoSEQ multiplex PCR, and TCRdb's table has in-frame clones only and misses some. The sample has some 180,000 clones, 73% seen once. On this clone: Its antigen is still unknown.

Whole-study findings and limits: Apparent HLA restriction characterized most CMV-associated TCR beta chains in a later analysis. A further, later analysis showed that HLA-associated TCR beta chains (compared with equally common others) were more clonally expanded.

V and J are TRBV5-1 and TRBJ2-1; D not resolved. This TCR came from a woman between 18 and 29 years old in good health and CMV-seropositive. The sample consisted of PBMCs. CDR3 protein: CASSSGRDEQFF. The CDR3 region has the DNA TGCGCCAGCAGCTCAGGCAGAGATGAGCAGTTCTTC.